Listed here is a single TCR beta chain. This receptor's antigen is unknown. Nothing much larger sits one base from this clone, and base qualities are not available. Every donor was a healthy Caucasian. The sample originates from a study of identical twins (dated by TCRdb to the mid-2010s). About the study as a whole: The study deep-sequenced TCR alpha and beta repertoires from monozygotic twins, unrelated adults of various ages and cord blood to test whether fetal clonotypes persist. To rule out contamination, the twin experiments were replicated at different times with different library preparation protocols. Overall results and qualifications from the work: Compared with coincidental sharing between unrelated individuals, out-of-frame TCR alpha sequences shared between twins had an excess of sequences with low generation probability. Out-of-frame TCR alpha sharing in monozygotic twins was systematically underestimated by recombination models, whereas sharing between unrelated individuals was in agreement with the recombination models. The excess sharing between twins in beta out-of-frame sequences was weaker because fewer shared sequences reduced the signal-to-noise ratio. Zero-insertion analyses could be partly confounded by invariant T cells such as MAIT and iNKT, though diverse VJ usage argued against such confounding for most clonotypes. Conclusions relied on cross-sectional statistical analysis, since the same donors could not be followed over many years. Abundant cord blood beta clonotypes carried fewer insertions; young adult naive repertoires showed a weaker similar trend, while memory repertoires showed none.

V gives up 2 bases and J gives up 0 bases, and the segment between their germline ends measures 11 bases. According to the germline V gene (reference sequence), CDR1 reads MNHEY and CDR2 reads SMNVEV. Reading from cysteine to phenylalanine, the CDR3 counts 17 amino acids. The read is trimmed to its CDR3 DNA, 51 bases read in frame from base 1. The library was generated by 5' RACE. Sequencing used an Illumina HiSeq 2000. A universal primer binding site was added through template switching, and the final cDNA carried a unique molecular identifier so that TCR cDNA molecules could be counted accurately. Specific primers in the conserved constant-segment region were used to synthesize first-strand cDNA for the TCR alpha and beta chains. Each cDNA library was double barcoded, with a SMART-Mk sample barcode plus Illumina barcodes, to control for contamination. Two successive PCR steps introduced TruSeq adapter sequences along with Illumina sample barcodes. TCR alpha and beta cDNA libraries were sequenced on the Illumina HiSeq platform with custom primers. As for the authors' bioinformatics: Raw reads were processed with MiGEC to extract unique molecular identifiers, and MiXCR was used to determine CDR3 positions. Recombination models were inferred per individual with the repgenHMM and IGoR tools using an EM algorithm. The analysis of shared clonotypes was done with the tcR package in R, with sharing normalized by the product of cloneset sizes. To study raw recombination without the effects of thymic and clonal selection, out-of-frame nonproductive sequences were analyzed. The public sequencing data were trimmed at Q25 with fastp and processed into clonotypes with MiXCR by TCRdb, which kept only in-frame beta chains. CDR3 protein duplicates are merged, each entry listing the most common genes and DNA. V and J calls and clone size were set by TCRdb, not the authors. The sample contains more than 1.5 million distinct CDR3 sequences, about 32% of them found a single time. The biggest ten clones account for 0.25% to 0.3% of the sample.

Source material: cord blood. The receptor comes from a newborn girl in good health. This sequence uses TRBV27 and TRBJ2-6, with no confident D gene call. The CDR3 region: CASSLRWSNSGANVLTF. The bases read TGTGCCAGCAGTTTAAGGTGGTCCAACTCTGGGGCCAACGTCCTGACTTTC. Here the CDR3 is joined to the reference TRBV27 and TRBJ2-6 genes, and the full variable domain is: EAQVTQNPRYLITVTGKKLTVTCSQNMNHEYMSWYRQDPGLGLRQIYYSMNVEVTDKGDVPEGYKVSRKEKRNFPLILESPSPNQTSLYFCASSLRWSNSGANVLTFGAGSRLTVL.